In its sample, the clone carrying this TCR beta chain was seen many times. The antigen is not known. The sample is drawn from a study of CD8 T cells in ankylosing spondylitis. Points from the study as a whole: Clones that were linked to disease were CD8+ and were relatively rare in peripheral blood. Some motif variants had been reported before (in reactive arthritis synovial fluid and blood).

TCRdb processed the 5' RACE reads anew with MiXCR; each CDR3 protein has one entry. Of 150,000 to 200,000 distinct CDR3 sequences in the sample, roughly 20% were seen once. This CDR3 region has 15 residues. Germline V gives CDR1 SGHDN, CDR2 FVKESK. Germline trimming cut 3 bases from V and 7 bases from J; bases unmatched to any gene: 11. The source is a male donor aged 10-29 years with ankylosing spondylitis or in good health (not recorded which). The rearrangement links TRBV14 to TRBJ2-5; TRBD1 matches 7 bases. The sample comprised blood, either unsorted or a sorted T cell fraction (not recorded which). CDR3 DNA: TGTGCCAGCAGCCACACGGACAGGCTTGGGTGGACCCAGTACTTC. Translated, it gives CASSHTDRLGWTQYF.